The clone carrying this TCR beta chain came up many times. These data originate in a study of T cells in Graves' hyperthyroidism and ophthalmopathy. The length of the CDR3 is 13 residues. The V and J ends lost 7 bases and 2 bases respectively, with 11 bases between them. Germline assignment: CDR1 MNHEY and CDR2 SVGAGI. Amplified TCR beta CDR3 regions derived from RNA transcripts. During a first-round RT-PCR of the TCR CDR3, the HTBI primer set was used. In TCRdb, the multiplex PCR reads were re-called with MiXCR into one record per CDR3 protein. The data contain under 130,000 distinct CDR3 sequences, about 45% of them singletons.

Specimen: blood. The sequence was collected from a man aged 40-50 years with Graves' hyperthyroidism. The rearrangement joins TRBV6-5 to TRBJ1-1; TRBD1 might be the D (5 bases). The CDR3 sequence: CASIGTDNTEAFF. CDR3 in DNA: TGTGCCAGCATCGGGACCGACAACACTGAAGCTTTCTTT.